Included here is one T cell receptor beta chain sequence, with context. The record originates from a study of blood T cells in healthy people across ages. There are 15 residues in the CDR3. V lost 5 bases to trimming and J lost 1 base; unmatched junction nucleotides: 6. CDR1 is MDHEN and CDR2 is SYDVKM in the germline V gene. Primers used in a second PCR of about 6 to 11 cycles were a sample-barcoded 5' primer and a J-beta primer mix. TCRdb re-derived calls from the 5' RACE reads in MiXCR, one entry per CDR3 protein. The repertoire holds hundreds of thousands of distinct CDR3 sequences, with about 61% as singletons. Per-sample PBMC isolation yielded at least 6.5 million cells.

J is TRBJ2-5 and V is TRBV28, with 8 bases that match TRBD1. The sequenced sample consisted of blood. This TCR was sampled from a man aged 35 to 55 in good health. CDR3 region: CASSIPGQAQETQYF. In DNA, the CDR3 is TGTGCCAGCAGTATCCCGGGACAGGCCCAAGAGACCCAGTACTTC.